A selection of T cell receptor beta chains follows, all from one sample in a study of PD-1 blockade in classical Hodgkin lymphoma. Assay: immunoSEQ multiplex PCR; the TCRdb copy retains only in-frame clones and omits some. The sample holds 110,000 or so clones, 70% to 90% seen once. Source: peripheral blood mononuclear cells (PBMCs), taken before the second cycle of nivolumab. These receptors originate from a human donor with classical Hodgkin lymphoma. Both conserved end residues are part of each CDR3. The order of the fields is D gene, clone size, V gene, J gene, CDR3 DNA, CDR3 protein. D genes are given only for firm matches. Only part of the rows carry a size: once, few, many, or a class if the clone is expanded.

D gene: NA
clone size: few
V gene: TRBV30
J gene: TRBJ1-3
CDR3 DNA: TGTGCCTGGAGTGTAGGAAACACCATATATTTT
CDR3 protein: CAWSVGNTIYF

D gene: NA
clone size: NA
V gene: TRBV28
J gene: TRBJ2-7
CDR3 DNA: TGTGCCAGCGGAGATTCCTACGAGCAGTACTTC
CDR3 protein: CASGDSYEQYF

D gene: NA
clone size: NA
V gene: TRBV9
J gene: TRBJ1-1
CDR3 DNA: TGTGCCAGCAGCGTAGACCGACGATGGAACACTGAAGCTTTCTTT
CDR3 protein: CASSVDRRWNTEAFF

D gene: NA
clone size: few
V gene: TRBV9
J gene: TRBJ2-7
CDR3 DNA: TGTGCCAGCAGCCTAGGGCTGGCGGTCTCCTACGAGCAGTACTTC
CDR3 protein: CASSLGLAVSYEQYF

D gene: TRBD1
clone size: NA
V gene: TRBV28
J gene: TRBJ1-5
CDR3 DNA: TGTGCCAGCGGAAGACAGGGGGATCAGCCCCAGCATTTT
CDR3 protein: CASGRQGDQPQHF

D gene: NA
clone size: NA
V gene: TRBV5-5
J gene: TRBJ1-2
CDR3 DNA: TGTGCCAGCAGCATCCAGATAAACTATGGCTACACCTTC
CDR3 protein: CASSIQINYGYTF

D gene: TRBD1
clone size: NA
V gene: TRBV5-1
J gene: TRBJ1-4
CDR3 DNA: TGCGCCAGCAGCTTGGGGACAGGGGGCGTCAGTGAAAAACTGTTTTTT
CDR3 protein: CASSLGTGGVSEKLFF

D gene: TRBD1
clone size: NA
V gene: TRBV30
J gene: TRBJ2-3
CDR3 DNA: TGTGCCTGGCGGGGACAGGGGGTCCTCCCCCCAGATACGCAGTATTTT
CDR3 protein: CAWRGQGVLPPDTQYF

D gene: NA
clone size: NA
V gene: TRBV4-3
J gene: TRBJ2-3
CDR3 DNA: TGCGCCAGCAGCCAAGGGACTCCAAGCACAGATACGCAGTATTTT
CDR3 protein: CASSQGTPSTDTQYF

D gene: NA
clone size: NA
V gene: TRBV29-1
J gene: TRBJ1-5
CDR3 DNA: TGCAGCGCCGGTGGGCCGAATAGCAATCAGCCCCAGCATTTT
CDR3 protein: CSAGGPNSNQPQHF

D gene: TRBD2
clone size: NA
V gene: TRBV7-2
J gene: TRBJ2-3
CDR3 DNA: TGTGCCAGCAGCTTAGGGGGACTAGCCACAGATACGCAGTATTTT
CDR3 protein: CASSLGGLATDTQYF

D gene: NA
clone size: few
V gene: TRBV11-2
J gene: TRBJ1-1
CDR3 DNA: TGTGCCAGCAGCCTCCGAGCGAACACTGAAGCTTTCTTT
CDR3 protein: CASSLRANTEAFF

D gene: TRBD1
clone size: NA
V gene: TRBV6-5
J gene: TRBJ1-2
CDR3 DNA: TGTGCCAGCGCTAGGGGGCAAGGTGGCTACACCTTC
CDR3 protein: CASARGQGGYTF

D gene: TRBD2
clone size: NA
V gene: TRBV28
J gene: TRBJ2-3
CDR3 DNA: TGTGCCAGCAGTTGGGGAGGGTATACGCAGTATTTT
CDR3 protein: CASSWGGYTQYF

D gene: NA
clone size: NA
V gene: TRBV7-2
J gene: TRBJ1-1
CDR3 DNA: TGTGCCAGCAGCTTTAGTTTACAGTTGAACACTGAAGCTTTCTTT
CDR3 protein: CASSFSLQLNTEAFF

D gene: TRBD1
clone size: NA
V gene: TRBV6-4
J gene: TRBJ1-1
CDR3 DNA: TGTGCCAGCAGTGTCGAATCGACAGGGGCGGGGGGCACTGAAGCTTTCTTT
CDR3 protein: CASSVESTGAGGTEAFF

D gene: TRBD1
clone size: NA
V gene: TRBV5-1
J gene: TRBJ1-3
CDR3 DNA: TGCGCCAGCAGCTTGTCAGGGGGGAACACCATATATTTT
CDR3 protein: CASSLSGGNTIYF

D gene: NA
clone size: NA
V gene: TRBV7-6
J gene: TRBJ2-7
CDR3 DNA: TGTGCCAGCAGCTTAGCCGGATACAACTACGAGCAGTACTTC
CDR3 protein: CASSLAGYNYEQYF